The clone carrying this T cell receptor (beta chain) was counted a single time. Its target is unknown. The CDR3 spans 15 residues. The germline V gene has CDR1 MNHEY and CDR2 SVGAGI. Trimming pared 0 bases from V and 4 bases from J, leaving 12 bases between. These data come from a study of CD8+ T cells in alopecia areata. In the study overall: In an open-label trial, patients got 5 to 10 mg tofacitinib twice daily. A 6-month period off drug followed tofacitinib, which lasted 6 to 18 months. Study-wide results and limits: Scalp samples also yield sequences of resident alphabeta T cells from normal skin. An increase in clonality over normal scalp was evident in lesional scalp, especially alopecia totalis/universalis.

cDNA reverse transcribed from extracted RNA served as the sequencing template. The assay was immunoSEQ multiplex PCR, and TCRdb's table has in-frame clones only and misses some. This table holds about 7,900 clones, around 55% found once. Alopecia areata patients gave lesional scalp punch biopsies and peripheral blood samples. The source material was skin, sampled at week 0. The receptor comes from a human donor with alopecia areata. The chain joins TRBV6-5 to TRBJ1-1; the D gene is possibly TRBD1 (5 bases). The CDR3 here is CASSYSRGASTEAFF. As DNA, the CDR3 is TGTGCCAGCAGTTACTCTAGAGGGGCGAGCACTGAAGCTTTCTTT.